The text below deals with one T cell receptor (beta chain). The CDR3 is 19 amino acids. V was clipped by 2 bases and J by 1 base; unmatched bases: 6. Germline loops: CDR1 MNHNS, CDR2 SASEGT. Next came a second PCR, run for about 7 to 12 cycles, which used a sample-barcoded 5' primer along with a J-beta primer mix. One entry per CDR3 protein results from TCRdb running MiXCR on the 5' RACE reads. The sample lists 650,000 to 800,000 distinct CDR3 sequences; around 45% were seen once. This record comes from a study of blood T cells in healthy people across ages. The V gene is TRBV6-1, the J gene TRBJ2-2, with 14 bases fitting TRBD2. This receptor was identified in a man in his fifties or sixties in good health. Specimen: blood. The CDR3 region is CASSELGLAGGQNTGELFF. The CDR3 bases are TGTGCCAGCAGTGAACTAGGACTAGCGGGGGGACAGAACACCGGGGAGCTGTTTTTT.